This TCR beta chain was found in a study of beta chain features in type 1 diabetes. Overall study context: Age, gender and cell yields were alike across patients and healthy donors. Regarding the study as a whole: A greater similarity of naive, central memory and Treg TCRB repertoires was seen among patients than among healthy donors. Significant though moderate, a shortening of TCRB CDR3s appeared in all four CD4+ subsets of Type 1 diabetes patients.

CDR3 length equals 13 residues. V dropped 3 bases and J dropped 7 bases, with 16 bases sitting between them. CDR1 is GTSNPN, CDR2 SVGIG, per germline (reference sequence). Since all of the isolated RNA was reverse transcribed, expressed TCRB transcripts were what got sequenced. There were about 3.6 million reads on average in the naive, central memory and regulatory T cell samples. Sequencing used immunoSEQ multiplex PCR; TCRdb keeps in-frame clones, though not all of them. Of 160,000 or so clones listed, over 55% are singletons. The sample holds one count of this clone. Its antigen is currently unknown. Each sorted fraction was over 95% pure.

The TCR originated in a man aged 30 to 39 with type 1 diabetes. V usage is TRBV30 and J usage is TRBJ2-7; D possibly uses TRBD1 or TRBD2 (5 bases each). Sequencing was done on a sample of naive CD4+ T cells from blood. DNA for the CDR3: TGTGCCTGGAGGGGTAGGGACCTGGGAGAGCAGTACTTC. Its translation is CAWRGRDLGEQYF. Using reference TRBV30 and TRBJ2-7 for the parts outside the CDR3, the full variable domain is SQTIHQWPATLVQPVGSPLSLECTVEGTSNPNLYWYRQAAGRGLQLLFYSVGIGQISSEVPQNLSASRPQDRQFILSSKKLLLSDSGFYLCAWRGRDLGEQYFGPGTRLTVT.